Sequencing of this TCR beta chain was carried out in a study of blood T cell repertoires in COVID-19. As for the study in general: Nucleic acid was either cDNA or gDNA, and it came from T cells, B-cell-depleted T cells, or PBMCs.

V lost 1 base, J lost 4 bases, and 14 bases lay in between. The CDR3 is 16 residues long. Germline assignment: CDR1 SGHTA and CDR2 FQGNSA. Per the study methods: From reference gene primer amplification, estimates of nucleated cell counts were derived. Measured with immunoSEQ multiplex PCR; TCRdb has only the in-frame clones, and not every one. The D gene and trimming were derived from the DNA, and the V and J assignments and clone size from that table. The sample gives some 190,000 clones, about 88% of which show up once; approximately 5.6% is in the top ten. V and J are TRBV7-2 and TRBJ1-5; weak D call: TRBD1 (6 bases). The sequence derives from a middle-aged woman who had recovered from COVID-19. Sequencing was done on a sample of peripheral blood. The CDR3 spells CASSLGGRGLNQPQHF. CDR3 nucleotide sequence: TGTGCCAGCAGCTTAGGGGGGCGGGGGTTGAATCAGCCCCAGCATTTT.